A single sample is the source of the 3 T cell receptor beta chains below, sequenced in a study of T-cell memory formation after mild COVID-19. TCRdb reprocessed the 5' RACE reads with MiXCR, giving one entry per CDR3 protein. The data hold 150,000 to 200,000 distinct CDR3 sequences, with more than 9% observed a single time. The sample consisted of PBMCs or a T cell subset sorted from them (not recorded which). The receptors come from a man younger than 35 who had mild COVID-19 (a few samples of this study predate the infection). Cell type and time point are not known.

This clonotype was observed many times. The CDR3 reads CASSGKGLAGETQYF. CDR3 coding DNA: TGTGCCAGCAGCGGGAAGGGACTAGCGGGAGAGACCCAGTACTTC. The chain is built from TRBV7-2 and TRBJ2-5, with 12 bases lining up with TRBD2. J lost 4 bases, V lost 5 bases, and 5 bases had no gene match. The CDR3 spans 15 residues. Per the germline V gene, CDR1 is SGHTA and CDR2 is FQGNSA.

The table lists this clonotype with a few counts. This chain uses TRBV5-1 with TRBJ1-1, with D perhaps matching TRBD1 (5 bases). This CDR3 comprises 14 residues. Trimming removed 6 bases from V and 3 bases from J, with 15 bases in between. Germline lookup yields CDR1 SGHRS and CDR2 YFSETQ. CDR3 in amino acids: CASNPRGGDTEAFF. CDR3 bases: TGCGCCAGCAACCCAAGGGGAGGTGACACTGAAGCTTTCTTT. The full variable domain, rest sourced from reference TRBV5-1 and TRBJ1-1, is KAGVTQTPRYLIKTRGQQVTLSCSPISGHRSVSWYQQTPGQGLQFLFEYFSETQRNKGNFPGRFSGRQFSNSRSEMNVSTLELGDSALYLCASNPRGGDTEAFFGQGTRLTVV.

This clonotype has a handful of counts. V is TRBV7-3 and J is TRBJ2-3, with D perhaps TRBD1 (6 bases). CDR3 length: 17 amino acids. The germline V gene encodes CDR1 SGHTA and CDR2 FQGTGA. V lost 5 bases and J 2 bases, leaving 20 bases between the germline ends. Written as DNA, the CDR3 is TGTGCCAGCAGCCAGGGGAGTGGGGGTGGCTACACAGATACGCAGTATTTT. Translating it yields CASSQGSGGGYTDTQYF.